The 3 T cell receptor beta chains below all came from one sample that was sequenced in a study of blood T cell repertoires in COVID-19. Repertoires were generated with immunoSEQ multiplex PCR, while TCRdb's copy carries only in-frame clones and drops some. The data show about 160,000 clones, 92% seen once. What was sequenced was peripheral blood. These TCRs come from a man aged 30 to 45 with COVID-19, enrolled during active disease.

This clone was recorded only once. V is TRBV7-9 and J is TRBJ2-7; possible D gene TRBD1, 5 bases. The germline V gene encodes CDR1 SEHNR and CDR2 FQNEAQ (reference sequence). The CDR3 loop spans 16 amino acids. The V and J ends lost 5 bases and 2 bases respectively, with 19 bases between them. The CDR3 is CASSTRAAGPTYEQYF. DNA of the CDR3: TGTGCCAGCAGCACAAGGGCGGCAGGGCCCACCTACGAGCAGTACTTC. Together with reference TRBV7-9 and TRBJ2-7, the CDR3 gives the full variable domain: DTGVSQNPRHKITKRGQNVTFRCDPISEHNRLYWYRQTLGQGPEFLTYFQNEAQLEKSRLLSDRFSAERPKGSFSTLEIQRTEQGDSAMYLCASSTRAAGPTYEQYFGPGTRLTVT.

This clone was seen once. This sequence joins TRBV7-2 and TRBJ2-1; TRBD2 matches 14 bases. The germline gives CDR1 SGHTA, CDR2 FQGNSA. The V segment lost 5 bases and the J segment 4 bases; nucleotides outside the gene matches: 4. This CDR3 comprises 16 residues. The CDR3 DNA follows: TGTGCCAGCAGCGCGGGACTAGCGGGAGATTACAATGAGCAGTTCTTC. Amino acids: CASSAGLAGDYNEQFF.

This chain links TRBV6-5 with TRBJ2-1, with 9 bases identical to TRBD1. The CDR3 contains 14 residues. J gave up 8 bases and V 6 bases, and 8 bases lay outside the gene matches. Germline V CDR1 and CDR2: MNHEY, SVGAGI. The CDR3 nucleotides read TGTGCCAGCAGCGGACAGGGGAGGTTGGATGAGCAGTTCTTC. This encodes CASSGQGRLDEQFF.